The entry below gives a single T cell receptor beta chain sequence along with its context. Its antigen is unknown. Only in-frame clones appear in the TCRdb table, and some are missing; sequencing was by immunoSEQ multiplex PCR. The sample comprises 25,000 to 30,000 clones, approximately 78% of which are singletons, and 0.1% rests with the top ten. This CDR3 is 13 amino acids long. The V end lost 3 bases, the J end lost 1 base, and 6 bases lay between the germline ends. Per the germline V gene, CDR1 is MRHNA and CDR2 is SNTAGT. This record belongs to a study of regulatory dendritic cells for organ transplantation. Study-wide results and caveats: Memory CD8+ clonal expansion seemed more limited with regulatory than mature dendritic cells.

J is TRBJ1-1 and V is TRBV6-4; tentative D call: TRBD1 (6 bases). The sample was naive CD4+ T cells from blood. Subset denoted: CD45RA+ naive T cells. The receptor comes from a human donor in good health. The CDR3 sequence is CASSEDRNTEAFF. CDR3 coding DNA: TGTGCCAGCAGTGAGGACAGGAACACTGAAGCTTTCTTT.